This section outlines one TCR beta chain sequence together with its context. Antigen specificity is unknown. Per germline, CDR1 LNHNV and CDR2 YYDKDF (reference sequence). This CDR3 comprises 15 residues. The V segment lost 3 bases and the J segment 1 base; nucleotides outside the gene matches: 3. This sample was included in a study of CD8 T cells in ankylosing spondylitis. General study points: Among TCR beta sequences, a motif of under 10 highly homologous variants appeared characteristic of ankylosing spondylitis blood.

TCRdb re-derived calls from the 5' RACE reads in MiXCR, one entry per CDR3 protein. The data hold hundreds of thousands of distinct CDR3 sequences, with about 10% observed a single time. This rearrangement joins TRBV15 to TRBJ2-1, with 7 positions matching TRBD1. This TCR derives from a male donor with ankylosing spondylitis. The material sequenced was blood, either unsorted or a sorted T cell fraction (not recorded which). The CDR3 reads CATSRLDRSYNEQFF. CDR3 nucleotide sequence: TGTGCCACCAGCAGGTTGGACAGGTCCTACAATGAGCAGTTCTTC.